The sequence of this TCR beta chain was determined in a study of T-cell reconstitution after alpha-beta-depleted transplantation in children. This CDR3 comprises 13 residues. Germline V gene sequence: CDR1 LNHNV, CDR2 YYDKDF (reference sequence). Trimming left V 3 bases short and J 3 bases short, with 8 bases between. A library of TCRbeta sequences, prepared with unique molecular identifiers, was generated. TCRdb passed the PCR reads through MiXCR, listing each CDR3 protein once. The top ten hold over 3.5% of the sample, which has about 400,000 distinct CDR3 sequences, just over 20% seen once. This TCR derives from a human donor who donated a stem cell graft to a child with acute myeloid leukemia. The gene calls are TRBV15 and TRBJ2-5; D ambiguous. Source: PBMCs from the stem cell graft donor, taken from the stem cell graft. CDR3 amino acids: CATSSQRKETQYF. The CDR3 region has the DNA TGTGCCACCAGCAGCCAGAGGAAAGAGACCCAGTACTTC.